These T cell receptor beta chains were read from a single sample in a study of cytomegalovirus exposure and HLA in healthy donors. Data came from immunoSEQ multiplex PCR; TCRdb stores just in-frame clones and leaves some out. The data contain 150,000 to 200,000 clones, roughly 82% of them seen just once; the ten biggest clones take up about 1.4%. Material: PBMCs. The receptor set was obtained from a girl between 10 and 17 years old in good health and CMV-seropositive. The CDR3 runs from the conserved cysteine through the conserved F or W. Each record gives: J gene, clone size, D gene, V gene, CDR3 protein, CDR3 DNA. D genes are given only for firm matches. Only some rows state a clone size, as once, few, many or a class for expanded clones.

TRBJ1-3,.,TRBD1,TRBV7-2,CASSRDRGGNTIYF,TGTGCCAGCAGCCGCGACAGGGGAGGAAACACCATATATTTT
TRBJ1-2,many,.,TRBV4-1,CASSTGLWYTF,TGCGCCAGCAGCACAGGTCTGTGGTACACCTTC
TRBJ1-5,few,TRBD1,TRBV9,CASSPGTGDLNQPQHF,TGTGCCAGCAGCCCCGGGACAGGTGATTTGAATCAGCCCCAGCATTTT
TRBJ1-2,few,TRBD1,TRBV10-3,CAISPGQYYGYTF,TGTGCCATCAGTCCGGGACAGTACTATGGCTACACCTTC
TRBJ2-5,.,.,TRBV9,CASSVEVGGTQYF,TGTGCCAGCAGCGTAGAGGTCGGAGGGACCCAGTACTTC
TRBJ2-6,.,TRBD2,TRBV30,CAWHRGGSGANVLTF,TGTGCCTGGCATCGGGGGGGCTCTGGGGCCAACGTCCTGACTTTC
TRBJ2-1,.,TRBD2,TRBV2,CASSEGRVGSSGRGSSYNEQFF,TGTGCCAGCAGTGAAGGAAGGGTAGGTTCTAGCGGGAGGGGGAGCTCCTACAATGAGCAGTTCTTC
TRBJ2-5,once,.,TRBV6-1,CASRTAFQETQYF,TGTGCCAGCAGGACAGCCTTCCAAGAGACCCAGTACTTC
TRBJ2-7,.,.,TRBV5-4,CASSLDSESGEQYF,TGTGCCAGCAGCCTAGACAGTGAGAGTGGCGAGCAGTACTTC
TRBJ1-5,.,TRBD1,TRBV28,CASSTDRGQLDNQPQHF,TGTGCCAGCAGCACCGACAGGGGGCAATTGGACAATCAGCCCCAGCATTTT
TRBJ2-3,.,.,TRBV6-1,CASSEPPGNTQYF,TGTGCCAGCAGTGAACCCCCAGGGAATACGCAGTATTTT
TRBJ1-2,.,TRBD1,TRBV5-1,CASSLFGQGYLNYGYTF,TGCGCCAGCAGCTTGTTCGGACAGGGCTATCTTAACTATGGCTACACCTTC
TRBJ2-7,once,.,TRBV30,CAWSYWRDGLSDRSYEQYF,TGTGCCTGGAGTTATTGGAGGGACGGCCTCAGCGATCGCTCCTACGAGCAGTACTTC
TRBJ2-3,.,TRBD2,TRBV5-1,CASSPYSGRALDTQYF,TGCGCCAGCAGCCCATATAGCGGGAGGGCCTTAGATACGCAGTATTTT
TRBJ2-1,.,TRBD1,TRBV10-3,CAIKQGVDNEQFF,TGTGCCATCAAGCAGGGGGTCGACAATGAGCAGTTCTTC
TRBJ2-3,.,TRBD2,TRBV28,CASSWYPSGTTDTQYF,TGTGCCAGCAGTTGGTATCCTAGCGGGACCACAGATACGCAGTATTTT
TRBJ2-1,.,TRBD2,TRBV6-1,CASSEGKRTSGRRSYNEQFF,TGTGCCAGCAGTGAAGGAAAGAGGACTAGCGGGAGAAGGTCCTACAATGAGCAGTTCTTC
TRBJ1-3,.,.,TRBV10-3,CAISEYGGEGLRNTIYF,TGTGCCATCAGTGAGTACGGGGGGGAGGGGTTAAGAAACACCATATATTTT
TRBJ1-4,once,.,TRBV10-3,CAISDRVKHEKLFF,TGTGCCATCAGTGATCGGGTAAAGCATGAAAAACTGTTTTTT
TRBJ2-7,.,.,TRBV27,CASSQPGESEQYF,TGTGCCAGCAGTCAACCTGGTGAAAGCGAGCAGTACTTC
TRBJ2-2,.,.,TRBV28,CASSAGANTGELFF,TGTGCCAGCAGTGCAGGGGCGAACACCGGGGAGCTGTTTTTT
TRBJ2-1,.,.,TRBV28,CASLRKSSYNEQFF,TGTGCCAGCCTACGCAAGAGCTCCTACAATGAGCAGTTCTTC
TRBJ1-1,.,.,TRBV5-1,CASMEGVGRDTEAFF,TGCGCCAGCATGGAGGGAGTAGGACGAGACACTGAAGCTTTCTTT
TRBJ2-7,few,.,TRBV27,CASSLSSGYEQYF,TGTGCCAGCAGTTTATCATCGGGCTACGAGCAGTACTTC
TRBJ2-2,.,TRBD2,TRBV6-6,CASTGGGSGELFF,TGTGCCAGCACCGGCGGGGGGTCCGGGGAGCTGTTTTTT
TRBJ2-3,.,.,TRBV19,CASSIGGVGPTDTQYF,TGTGCCAGTAGTATAGGGGGGGTCGGACCCACAGATACGCAGTATTTT
TRBJ2-7,.,.,TRBV4-2,CASSPIPGNTYEQYF,TGTGCCAGCAGCCCCATACCAGGGAACACCTACGAGCAGTACTTC
TRBJ2-1,few,TRBD2,TRBV6-1,CASSEKGLAAYTSSYNEQFF,TGTGCCAGCAGTGAAAAGGGACTAGCGGCTTACACCAGCTCCTACAATGAGCAGTTCTTC
TRBJ2-7,.,TRBD2,TRBV6-6,CASKPGLAGIYEQYF,TGTGCCAGCAAACCGGGACTAGCGGGAATTTACGAGCAGTACTTC
TRBJ2-5,.,TRBD2,TRBV5-1,CASSLSMTSGQETQYF,TGCGCCAGCAGCTTGTCCATGACTAGCGGCCAAGAGACCCAGTACTTC
TRBJ1-2,.,.,TRBV6-1,CASSALSIQANYGYTF,TGTGCCAGCAGTGCACTTAGTATCCAGGCTAACTATGGCTACACCTTC